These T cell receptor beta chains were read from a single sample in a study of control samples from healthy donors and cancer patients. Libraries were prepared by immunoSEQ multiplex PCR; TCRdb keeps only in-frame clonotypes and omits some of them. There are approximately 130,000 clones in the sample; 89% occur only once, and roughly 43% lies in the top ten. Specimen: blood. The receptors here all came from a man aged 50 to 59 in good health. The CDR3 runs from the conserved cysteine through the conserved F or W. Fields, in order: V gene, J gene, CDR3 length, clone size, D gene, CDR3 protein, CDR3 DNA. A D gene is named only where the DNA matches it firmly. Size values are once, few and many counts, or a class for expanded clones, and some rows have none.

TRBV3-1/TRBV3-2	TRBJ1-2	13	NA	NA	CASSPVPNYGYTF	TGTGCCAGCAGCCCCGTCCCCAACTATGGCTACACCTTC
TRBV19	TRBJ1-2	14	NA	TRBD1	CASSPSTGGYGYTF	TGTGCCAGTAGTCCTTCGACAGGGGGCTATGGCTACACCTTC
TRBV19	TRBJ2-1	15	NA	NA	CASSIVGEAYNEQFF	TGTGCCAGTAGTATAGTCGGGGAAGCCTACAATGAGCAGTTCTTC
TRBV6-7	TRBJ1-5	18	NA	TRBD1	CASSYPSDRGICNQPQHF	TGTGCCAGCAGTTACCCTTCGGACAGGGGGATATGTAATCAGCCCCAGCATTTT
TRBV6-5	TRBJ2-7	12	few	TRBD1	CASSYRQGSQYF	TGTGCCAGCAGTTACCGACAGGGGAGTCAGTACTTC
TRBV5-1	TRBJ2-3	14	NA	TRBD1	CASSFQGDADTQYF	TGCGCCAGCAGCTTCCAGGGGGACGCAGATACGCAGTATTTT
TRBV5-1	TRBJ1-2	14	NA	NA	CASSLATPLLGYTF	TGCGCCAGCAGCTTGGCGACCCCTCTCCTAGGCTACACCTTC
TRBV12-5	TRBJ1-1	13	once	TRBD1	CASGPGGNTEAFF	TGTGCTAGTGGGCCAGGGGGGAACACTGAAGCTTTCTTT
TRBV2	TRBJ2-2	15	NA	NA	CASKRRGPQGGELFF	TGTGCCAGCAAAAGGAGGGGGCCCCAGGGCGGGGAGCTGTTTTTT
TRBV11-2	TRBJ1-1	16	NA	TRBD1	CASSLGSGQGRTEAFF	TGTGCCAGCAGCTTAGGGTCAGGACAGGGCCGCACTGAAGCTTTCTTT
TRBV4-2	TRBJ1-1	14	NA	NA	CASSQGEANTEAFF	TGTGCCAGCAGCCAAGGGGAGGCGAACACTGAAGCTTTCTTT
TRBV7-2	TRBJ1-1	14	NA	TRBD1	CASSLGGRVTEAFF	TGTGCCAGCAGCCTAGGGGGCCGGGTCACTGAAGCTTTCTTT
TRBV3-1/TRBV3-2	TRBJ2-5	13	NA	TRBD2	CASSPSGAETQYF	TGTGCCAGCAGCCCAAGCGGGGCAGAGACCCAGTACTTC
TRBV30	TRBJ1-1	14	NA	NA	CAWKRGSVNTEAFF	TGTGCCTGGAAAAGGGGGTCGGTGAACACTGAAGCTTTCTTT
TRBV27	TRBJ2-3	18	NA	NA	CASASGGGSGARGDTQYF	TGTGCCAGCGCCTCAGGGGGGGGTAGCGGGGCGAGGGGAGATACGCAGTATTTT
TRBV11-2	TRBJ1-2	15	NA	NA	CASSAEGGGFYGYTF	TGTGCCAGCAGCGCTGAGGGAGGGGGATTCTATGGCTACACCTTC
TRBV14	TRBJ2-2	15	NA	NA	CASSSNVGVTGELFF	TGTGCCAGCAGCTCAAATGTGGGGGTGACCGGGGAGCTGTTTTTT
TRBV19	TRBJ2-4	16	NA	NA	CASSTQGFRAKNIQYF	TGTGCCAGTAGTACCCAGGGGTTTCGGGCCAAAAACATTCAGTACTTC
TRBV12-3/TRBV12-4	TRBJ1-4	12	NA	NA	CASSFQNEKLFF	TGTGCCAGCAGTTTCCAGAATGAAAAACTGTTTTTT
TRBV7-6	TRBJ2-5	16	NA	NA	CASSRGSGTPQETQYF	TGTGCCAGCAGTCGGGGGTCCGGGACCCCACAAGAGACCCAGTACTTC
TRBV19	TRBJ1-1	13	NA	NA	CASSPGLNTEAFF	TGTGCCAGTAGTCCAGGGCTGAACACTGAAGCTTTCTTT
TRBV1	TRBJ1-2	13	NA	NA	CTSSHQTGSGYTF	TGCACCAGCAGCCATCAAACAGGGAGCGGCTACACCTTC
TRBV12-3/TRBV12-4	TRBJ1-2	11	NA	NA	CASSLAGGYTF	TGTGCCAGCAGTTTAGCGGGTGGCTACACCTTC
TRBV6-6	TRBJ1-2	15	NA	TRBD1	CASSPGQGVAYGYTF	TGTGCCAGCAGCCCAGGACAGGGGGTGGCCTATGGCTACACCTTC
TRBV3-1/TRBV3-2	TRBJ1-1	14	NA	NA	CASSPGLENTEAFF	TGTGCCAGCAGCCCGGGACTGGAGAACACTGAAGCTTTCTTT
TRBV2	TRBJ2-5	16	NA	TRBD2	CASSQGLAAFQETQYF	TGTGCCAGTAGCCAGGGACTAGCGGCTTTTCAAGAGACCCAGTACTTC
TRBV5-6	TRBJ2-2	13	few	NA	CASSFIYTGELFF	TGTGCCAGCAGCTTTATATACACCGGGGAGCTGTTTTTT
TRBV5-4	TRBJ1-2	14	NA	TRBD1	CASSLAGTGRGYTF	TGTGCCAGCAGCTTGGCCGGGACAGGGAGAGGCTACACCTTC
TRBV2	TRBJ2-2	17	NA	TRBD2	CASIRRPSSGDTGELFF	TGTGCCAGCATTCGACGCCCATCTAGCGGGGACACCGGGGAGCTGTTTTTT
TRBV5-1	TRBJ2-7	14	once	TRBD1	CASRAGTGSYEQYF	TGCGCCAGCAGGGCCGGGACAGGGTCCTACGAGCAGTACTTC
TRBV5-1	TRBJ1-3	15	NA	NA	CASSSASYSGNTIYF	TGCGCCAGCAGCTCCGCCAGCTACTCTGGAAACACCATATATTTT
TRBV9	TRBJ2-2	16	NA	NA	CASSGKGHWNTGELFF	TGTGCCAGCAGCGGCAAGGGACACTGGAACACCGGGGAGCTGTTTTTT
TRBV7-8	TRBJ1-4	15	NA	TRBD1	CASSYLTGLNEKLFF	TGTGCCAGCAGCTATCTGACAGGGCTTAATGAAAAACTGTTTTTT
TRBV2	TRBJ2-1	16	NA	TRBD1	CASSREGQGSYNEQFF	TGTGCCAGCAGTCGAGAGGGACAGGGGTCCTACAATGAGCAGTTCTTC
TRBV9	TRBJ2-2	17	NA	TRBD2	CASSAGGGPLRTGELFF	TGTGCCAGCAGCGCTGGCGGGGGGCCGCTGAGGACCGGGGAGCTGTTTTTT
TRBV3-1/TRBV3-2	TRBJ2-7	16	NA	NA	CASSQSVEGAKGEQYF	TGTGCCAGCAGCCAAAGTGTGGAGGGGGCTAAGGGCGAGCAGTACTTC
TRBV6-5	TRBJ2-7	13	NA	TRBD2	CASQLAGVYEQYF	TGTGCCAGCCAACTAGCGGGGGTCTACGAGCAGTACTTC
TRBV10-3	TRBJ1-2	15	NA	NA	CAISEPTERDYGYTF	TGTGCCATCAGTGAGCCTACCGAGCGGGACTATGGCTACACCTTC
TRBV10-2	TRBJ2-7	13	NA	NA	CASSDSWMGEQYF	TGCGCCAGCAGTGACAGCTGGATGGGGGAGCAGTACTTC
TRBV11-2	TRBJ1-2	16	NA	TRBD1	CASSSAGTEANYGYTF	TGTGCCAGCAGCTCGGCCGGGACAGAAGCTAACTATGGCTACACCTTC